The text below deals with one T cell receptor (beta chain). Looked up from germline, CDR1 is SGDLS and CDR2 is YYNGEE. The CDR3 has 12 residues. Trimming at V came to 7 bases and at J to 6 bases, leaving 5 bases not matched to a gene. This sample was taken from a study of human T cells and chemical hapten exposure. The overall study: Alopecia areata, totalis or universalis was found in mostly female patients.

The study used a library that attached unique molecular identifiers to individual cDNA molecules. TCRdb re-derived calls from the RACE reads in MiXCR, one entry per CDR3 protein. The sample has just over 95,000 distinct CDR3 sequences, 25% to 30% seen once; the top ten hold 10% to 13%. Documented time point: patch test 3, about 24 weeks after DPC sensitization. Treatment in this sample: therapeutic diphenylcyclopropenone sensitization with weekly scalp DPC. This TCR was recovered from a man in his forties or fifties with alopecia areata. Some clones in this sample may be carry-over from other donors' samples. The rearrangement joins TRBV9 to TRBJ2-7, with 9 bases that match TRBD2. The specimen comprised whole blood, sampled in connection with sensitization to the hapten diphenylcyclopropenone (DPC). Here the CDR3 DNA reads TGTGCCAGCGGGGGACTAGCTGGCGAGCAGTACTTC. This codes for CASGGLAGEQYF.